Listed here are 5 T cell receptor beta chains from one sample, sequenced in a study of neoadjuvant anti-PD-1 for oral cavity cancer. Method: immunoSEQ multiplex PCR; TCRdb's copy keeps in-frame clones and lacks some. The table records over 65,000 clones, 80% to 90% of them present only once. The time point here: after neoadjuvant nivolumab, at surgical resection. The sample consisted of PBMCs, taken after nivolumab (anti-PD-1) treatment. These TCRs come from a person between 40 and 85 years old with oral cavity squamous cell carcinoma.

The chain links TRBV2 to TRBJ1-5; D call uncertain. This CDR3 contains 14 residues. The germline CDR1 and CDR2 sequences are SNHLY and FYNNEI. The germline V and J ends were trimmed by 9 bases and 8 bases, with 20 bases remaining between them. For the CDR3, the DNA is TGTGCCAGTCGGACCGGTCTTGATGGGAAGCCCCAGCATTTT. As protein: CASRTGLDGKPQHF.

The V gene is TRBV5-5, the J gene TRBJ1-4; D is undetermined. Germline CDR1 is SGHKS and CDR2 is YYEKEE (reference sequence). V shed 2 bases and J shed 0 bases, with 2 bases lying between them. There are 13 residues in the CDR3. The CDR3 DNA reads as TGTGCCAGCAGCTTTTCAACTAATGAAAAACTGTTTTTT. Amino acid sequence: CASSFSTNEKLFF.

Ten or more counts support this clone. The chain carries TRBV5-6 and TRBJ1-1, with D possibly TRBD1 on 6 matching bases. The CDR3 spans 14 residues. Germline CDR1 and CDR2: SGHDT and YYEEEE. Trimming stripped 4 bases from V and 3 bases from J, with 13 bases between. CDR3 protein: CASSPGVRYTEAFF. CDR3 DNA: TGTGCCAGCAGCCCAGGGGTGCGGTACACTGAAGCTTTCTTT.

The chain uses TRBV15 and TRBJ2-6; D may be TRBD1 (5 bases). Trimming took 0 bases from V and 1 from J, leaving 10 bases between them. CDR3 length: 17 amino acids. CDR1 is LNHNV, CDR2 YYDKDF, per germline (reference sequence). The CDR3, as DNA: TGTGCCACCAGCAGAGATATAGGGGCTTCTGGGGCCAACGTCCTGACTTTC. Translation gives CATSRDIGASGANVLTF.

This clone was detected once. The V gene is TRBV29-1, the J gene TRBJ2-7; D possibly corresponds to TRBD2 (5 bases). Trimming took 0 bases from V and 7 from J, leaving 10 bases between them. The CDR3 length is 12 residues. Germline lookup yields CDR1 SQVTM and CDR2 ANQGSEA. The CDR3 here is CSVEDLTREQYF. CDR3 nucleotide sequence: TGCAGCGTTGAAGATCTTACTAGGGAGCAGTACTTC.